One and the same sample provided the 15 T cell receptor beta chains below, sequenced in a study of blood T cell repertoires in COVID-19. Using immunoSEQ multiplex PCR, the repertoire was profiled, and TCRdb retains in-frame clones only, with some absent. The sample shows some 530,000 clones, roughly nine tenths of them seen only once. Source material: PBMCs or T cells enriched from blood (not recorded which). Receptors originate from a woman aged 55 to 70 who had recovered from COVID-19.

The chain uses TRBV27 and TRBJ1-2, with 8 bases identical to TRBD1. The CDR3 contains 14 residues. Germline CDR1 reads MNHEY; CDR2 reads SMNVEV (reference sequence). V lost 6 bases to trimming and J lost 4 bases; unmatched junction nucleotides: 7. The CDR3 spells CASRQGEGVYGYTF. The CDR3 nucleotides read TGTGCCAGCAGACAGGGGGAGGGTGTCTATGGCTACACCTTC.

The genes are TRBV5-1 and TRBJ2-1; 13 nucleotides agree with TRBD2. The CDR3 spans 16 residues. The germline V gene has CDR1 SGHRS and CDR2 YFSETQ. Losses at the gene ends were 4 bases for V and 8 bases for J; bases not matched to a gene: 9. The CDR3 DNA follows: TGCGCCAGCAGCCAAGGACTAGCGGGGGCCGTGTATGAGCAGTTCTTC. Protein sequence: CASSQGLAGAVYEQFF.

The chain has TRBV7-9 and TRBJ1-6; TRBD1 aligns across 7 bases. The germline V gene has CDR1 SEHNR and CDR2 FQNEAQ (reference sequence). The CDR3 length is 15 residues. J gave up 10 bases and V 6 bases, and 12 bases lay outside the gene matches. The CDR3 protein is CASSTTGAGASPLHF. In nucleotides, the CDR3 is TGTGCCAGCAGTACTACAGGGGCCGGGGCGTCACCCCTCCACTTT.

The V and J genes are TRBV4-2 and TRBJ1-2; possibly TRBD1 for D (6 bases). There are 18 residues in the CDR3. The V end was cut by 2 bases, the J end by 4 bases, with 23 bases between. The V gene's germline CDR1 is LGHNA and CDR2 YNFKEQ. Here the CDR3 DNA reads TGTGCCAGCAGCCAACCCGGGTCTGCTCGACAGGATACCTATGGCTACACCTTC. Its translation: CASSQPGSARQDTYGYTF.

The V and J genes are TRBV11-2 and TRBJ2-3; 9 positions match TRBD1. The CDR3 is 16 residues long. J was trimmed by 0 bases and V by 6 bases; bases with no gene match: 7. The germline CDR1 and CDR2 sequences are SGHAT and FQNNGV. The CDR3, as DNA: TGTGCCAGCAGTCGCCGGGACAGGGCCAGCACAGATACGCAGTATTTT. Translation: CASSRRDRASTDTQYF.

This chain links TRBV19 with TRBJ1-5; 9 bases are a match to TRBD1. V lost 5 bases to trimming and J lost 5 bases; unmatched junction nucleotides: 7. From germline, CDR1 is LNHDA and CDR2 SQIVND (reference sequence). The CDR3 is 15 amino acids. The CDR3 DNA follows: TGTGCCAGTAGTTTCTTCGACAGGGGGGATCAGCCCCAGCATTTT. It is translated as CASSFFDRGDQPQHF.

The V call is TRBV7-9, the J call TRBJ2-3; D may be TRBD2 (5 bases). There are 14 residues in the CDR3. V shed 5 bases and J shed 0 bases, with 9 bases lying between them. Germline V gives CDR1 SEHNR, CDR2 FQNEAQ (reference sequence). CDR3: CASSTGVSTDTQYF. Here the CDR3 DNA reads TGTGCCAGCAGCACCGGGGTTAGCACAGATACGCAGTATTTT.

This clone showed up just once. This chain links TRBV5-1 with TRBJ2-7, with 10 bases lining up with TRBD1. The CDR3 runs 14 residues. Trimming cost V 0 bases and J 7 bases; bases outside gene matches: 4. Germline V CDR1 and CDR2: SGHRS, YFSETQ. CDR3 nucleotide sequence: TGCGCCAGCAGCTTGGGGGACAGGGGCCAGGAGCAGTACGTC. Translation: CASSLGDRGQEQYV.

The chain employs TRBV5-1 and TRBJ1-1, with 7 bases matching TRBD1. V gave up 1 base and J gave up 0 bases; unmatched junction bases: 9. CDR1 is SGHRS, CDR2 YFSETQ, per germline. This CDR3 comprises 17 residues. DNA of the CDR3: TGCGCCAGCAGCTTGAGATGGCAGGGGGAATTGAACACTGAAGCTTTCTTT. As protein: CASSLRWQGELNTEAFF.

The chain carries TRBV28 and TRBJ2-2; D gene uncertain. With 8 bases removed from V and 8 bases from J, the gap between germline ends came to 9 bases. This CDR3 comprises 11 residues. From germline, CDR1 is MDHEN and CDR2 SYDVKM. CDR3 sequence reads: CASAQKGELFF. The DNA for the CDR3 is TGTGCCAGCGCTCAGAAAGGGGAGCTGTTTTTT.

The chain uses TRBV11-2 and TRBJ1-1, with D perhaps matching TRBD1 (6 bases). Germline loops: CDR1 SGHAT, CDR2 FQNNGV. The V gene lost 5 bases and the J gene lost 0 bases, with 16 bases spanning the gap. This CDR3 is built from 16 residues. The CDR3, as DNA: TGTGCCAGCAGCCATATAACCGGGACAATGAACACTGAAGCTTTCTTT. Translated: CASSHITGTMNTEAFF.

This clone appeared once. This chain uses TRBV6-5 with TRBJ1-2, with D possibly TRBD1 on 5 matching bases. The V end was cut by 7 bases, the J end by 1 base, with 10 bases between. The CDR3 is made up of 13 amino acids. Germline V CDR1 and CDR2: MNHEY, SVGAGI. The CDR3 nucleotides read TGTGCCAGCATAGGCAGGGTTAACTATGGCTACACCTTC. Encoded protein: CASIGRVNYGYTF.

This clone came up a few times. The sample contains more than one DNA sequence encoding this CDR3. CDR3 nucleotides: TGCGCCAGCAGCTCCGGGTCAACTAATGAAAAACTGTTTTTT. This encodes CASSSGSTNEKLFF. This sequence joins TRBV5-1 and TRBJ1-4; D remains unclear. The CDR3 is 14 amino acids. The germline gives CDR1 SGHRS, CDR2 YFSETQ. V lost 3 bases and J lost 0, with 6 bases in between. The full variable domain, rest sourced from reference TRBV5-1 and TRBJ1-4, is KAGVTQTPRYLIKTRGQQVTLSCSPISGHRSVSWYQQTPGQGLQFLFEYFSETQRNKGNFPGRFSGRQFSNSRSEMNVSTLELGDSALYLCASSSGSTNEKLFFGSGTQLSVL.

The chain has TRBV25-1 and TRBJ2-1; D is unresolved. Trimming stripped 2 bases from V and 2 bases from J, with 10 bases between. CDR3 length: 15 amino acids. The germline V gene has CDR1 MGHDK and CDR2 SYGVNS. The CDR3 sequence: CASSEGWATYNEQFF. The CDR3 coding sequence is TGTGCCAGCAGTGAAGGGTGGGCAACCTACAATGAGCAGTTCTTC.

V and J are TRBV24-1 and TRBJ2-7, with TRBD2 identical over 15 bases. The CDR3 extends over 16 amino acids. CDR1 is KGHDR, CDR2 SFDVKD, per germline. V was clipped by 7 bases and J by 1 base; unmatched bases: 4. The CDR3 DNA reads as TGTGCCACCAGCGGGACTAGCGGGGGGCCATCCTACGAGCAGTACTTC. Residues: CATSGTSGGPSYEQYF.